This T cell receptor beta chain was identified during a study of T cells after yellow fever vaccination. Study background: Preparation of the low-cell-number fractions used SMART-Seq v4 Ultra Low Input. General study results and limits: Reappearance after the booster was observed for most primary-vaccination clones (96% CD4, approximately 90% CD8). The study found a weaker secondary response that peaked faster, day 5 versus 15.

This clonotype has a handful of counts. Antigen specificity is unknown. The 5'RACE template-switching step produced TCR cDNA and added a universal primer site and UMIs. MiXCR, applied by TCRdb to the 5' RACE reads, yields one record per CDR3 protein. In the table there are hundreds of thousands of distinct CDR3 sequences, roughly 14% of which are singletons. The receptor was derived from a man aged 30 to 39 who received the YFV17D yellow fever vaccine. The sample here was PBMCs, taken on the day of the yellow fever booster vaccination.

The CDR3 DNA is TGTGCCAGCAGTTTAGGTGGCAGAAAAGGACAGGGTGAGCAGTTCTTC. Amino acids: CASSLGGRKGQGEQFF. The V call is TRBV12-3 or TRBV12-4, the J call TRBJ2-1; 8 bases line up with TRBD1. With V trimmed by 1 base and J by 9 bases, 11 bases remained unmatched. This CDR3 has 16 residues.